This T cell receptor (beta chain) was sequenced for a study of T cells in Graves' hyperthyroidism and ophthalmopathy. CDR1 and CDR2 from the germline V gene are LNHNV and YYDKDF (reference sequence). The V gene lost 0 bases and the J gene lost 4 bases, with 11 bases spanning the gap. CDR3 length equals 15 residues. Researchers amplified the TCR beta CDR3 regions from RNA transcripts. The study used the HTBI primer set for a first-round RT-PCR of the TCR CDR3. TCRdb used MiXCR to reprocess the multiplex PCR reads, holding one entry per CDR3 protein. The data contain roughly 600,000 distinct CDR3 sequences, about 14% of them singletons. Study-wide findings and caveats: Blood shared most expanded thyroid clonotypes above 0.001.

Remarks on this clonotype: Its antigen is as yet unknown.

Using more than 8 ml of fresh peripheral blood, PBMCs were prepared. The sample comprised blood. The V call is TRBV15, the J call TRBJ2-3; tentative D call: TRBD1 (6 bases). This sequence originates from a woman between 45 and 65 years old with Graves' ophthalmopathy. The CDR3 DNA reads TGTGCCACCAGCAGAGAGCAGGGGCGGGCAGATACGCAGTATTTT. It is translated as CATSREQGRADTQYF.